The rows below give T cell receptor beta chains drawn from one sample of a study of cytomegalovirus exposure and HLA in healthy donors. Data came from immunoSEQ multiplex PCR; TCRdb stores just in-frame clones and leaves some out. The data hold 150,000 to 200,000 clones, with roughly 70% observed a single time. Material for sequencing was PBMCs. The receptors derive from a woman in her forties or fifties in good health and CMV-seropositive. Each CDR3 is given with its conserved first and last residue. D genes are given only for firm matches. For some rows the clone size is stated as once, few or many, or as a class when expanded; others skip it.

CDR3 protein,CDR3 DNA,V gene,J gene,D gene,clone size
CASSLASRGGGVDTQYF,TGTGCCAGCAGCTTAGCTTCGCGGGGGGGCGGGGTGGATACGCAGTATTTT,TRBV7-6,TRBJ2-3,TRBD2,NA
CASSQGIRESATDIQYF,TGCGCCAGCAGCCAAGGGATCCGGGAATCGGCTACGGACATTCAGTACTTC,TRBV4-1,TRBJ2-4,NA,few
CASSQDAPRTRSTDTQYF,TGTGCCAGCAGCCAAGATGCCCCCCGAACGAGAAGCACAGATACGCAGTATTTT,TRBV4-2,TRBJ2-3,NA,NA
CASSEIAGQETQYF,TGCGCCAGCAGCGAGATCGCGGGGCAAGAGACCCAGTACTTC,TRBV5-1,TRBJ2-5,NA,NA
CASSQGGGEQYF,TGCGCCAGCAGCCAAGGGGGGGGCGAGCAGTACTTC,TRBV4-1,TRBJ2-7,TRBD2,NA
CASSLSTGSGANVLTF,TGTGCCAGCAGCCTGTCGACAGGGTCTGGGGCCAACGTCCTGACTTTC,TRBV11-2,TRBJ2-6,TRBD1,NA
CASSSSNRDGYTF,TGTGCCAGCAGTTCTTCAAACAGGGATGGCTACACCTTC,TRBV6-5,TRBJ1-2,NA,NA
CASCCEVRSNTEAFF,TGTGCCAGCTGTTGTGAAGTACGGTCGAACACTGAAGCTTTCTTT,TRBV2,TRBJ1-1,NA,NA
CASSRSMGQTDTQYF,TGTGCCAGCAGCCGCTCGATGGGGCAAACAGATACGCAGTATTTT,TRBV7-9,TRBJ2-3,NA,NA
CASSVVSDTEAFF,TGTGCCAGCAGCGTAGTTAGCGACACTGAAGCTTTCTTT,TRBV9,TRBJ1-1,NA,NA
CASNQEGQHNQPQHF,TGTGCCAGCAACCAAGAGGGACAGCACAATCAGCCCCAGCATTTT,TRBV2,TRBJ1-5,TRBD1,NA
CAWSGGSGYGYTF,TGTGCCTGGAGCGGGGGATCTGGCTATGGCTACACCTTC,TRBV30,TRBJ1-2,NA,NA
CASSGRGDQPQHF,TGTGCCAGCAGTGGACGGGGGGATCAGCCCCAGCATTTT,TRBV6-1,TRBJ1-5,NA,once
CASSLMTGGSYNEQFF,TGTGCCAGCAGTCTAATGACAGGGGGCTCCTACAATGAGCAGTTCTTC,TRBV7-9,TRBJ2-1,TRBD1,NA
CASSVGQGADTQYF,TGTGCCAGCAGTGTGGGACAGGGGGCTGATACGCAGTATTTT,TRBV27,TRBJ2-3,TRBD1,NA